This is a list of T cell receptor beta chains from one sample in a study of patients and donors after allogeneic stem cell transplantation. TCRdb reprocessed the RT-PCR reads with MiXCR, giving one entry per CDR3 protein. The sample gives roughly 940,000 distinct CDR3 sequences, roughly 17% of which show up once; 5.5% to 6.5% is in the top ten. The material sequenced was blood, either unsorted or a sorted T cell fraction (not recorded which). These receptors were obtained from a human donor who was either an allogeneic HSCT recipient or a stem cell or donor lymphocyte infusion donor (not recorded which). It is not recorded whose cells these are; they may come from a transplant donor. Each CDR3 is given with its conserved first and last residue. D genes are given only for firm matches. Rows may omit the clone size; those that give it use once, few, many or a size class.

clone size	CDR3 length	D gene	V gene	J gene	CDR3 protein	CDR3 DNA
NA	14	NA	TRBV7-9	TRBJ2-7	CASSLEGFASEQYF	TGTGCCAGCAGCTTAGAGGGCTTTGCGTCCGAGCAGTACTTC
few	16	TRBD2	TRBV12-3/TRBV12-4	TRBJ2-1	CASSFLGRGAYNEQFF	TGTGCCAGCAGTTTTCTTGGGCGGGGGGCCTACAATGAGCAGTTCTTC
NA	14	TRBD1	TRBV15	TRBJ1-2	CATSSQTGGTGYTF	TGTGCCACCAGCTCCCAGACAGGGGGCACGGGCTACACCTTC
NA	15	TRBD1	TRBV27	TRBJ2-1	CASSKGQSSYNEQFF	TGTGCCAGCAGCAAGGGACAGAGCTCCTACAATGAGCAGTTCTTC
few	13	NA	TRBV13	TRBJ2-5	CASSPHGGETQYF	TGTGCCAGCAGCCCCCATGGGGGAGAGACCCAGTACTTC
few	15	TRBD2	TRBV9	TRBJ2-1	CASSVVARGEYEQFF	TGTGCCAGCAGCGTAGTAGCGCGGGGGGAATATGAGCAGTTCTTC
few	19	TRBD2	TRBV11-2	TRBJ2-3	CASSLGRATSGLMYDTQYF	TGTGCCAGCAGCTTAGGGAGGGCTACTAGCGGCCTTATGTATGATACGCAGTATTTT
few	18	NA	TRBV7-3	TRBJ2-1	CASSLRRAWGGTYNEQFF	TGTGCCAGCAGCTTACGGCGCGCGTGGGGCGGCACCTACAATGAGCAGTTCTTC
NA	15	NA	TRBV25-1	TRBJ1-1	CASSGRGALNTEAFF	TGTGCCAGCAGTGGAAGGGGAGCTCTGAACACTGAAGCTTTCTTT
few	13	TRBD1	TRBV20-1	TRBJ1-2	CSARGTGDYGYTF	TGCAGTGCTAGAGGGACAGGGGACTATGGCTACACCTTC
NA	14	NA	TRBV6-5	TRBJ2-7	CASSYINRDHEQYF	TGTGCCAGCAGTTACATAAACAGGGACCACGAGCAGTACTTC
few	13	NA	TRBV29-1	TRBJ2-5	CSVQPRVGETQYF	TGCAGCGTTCAGCCGCGGGTGGGCGAGACCCAGTACTTC
NA	15	NA	TRBV20-1	TRBJ1-2	CSAPKRGASNYGYTF	TGCAGTGCTCCCAAGAGGGGGGCCTCTAACTATGGCTACACCTTC
few	16	TRBD2	TRBV4-1	TRBJ2-1	CASSQEGLADYNEQFF	TGCGCCAGCAGCCAGGAGGGACTAGCGGACTACAATGAGCAGTTCTTC
NA	16	TRBD1	TRBV7-2	TRBJ1-1	CASHKGTGGWITEAFF	TGTGCCAGCCATAAGGGGACAGGGGGCTGGATCACTGAAGCTTTCTTT
few	15	NA	TRBV20-1	TRBJ1-2	CSARDFAGENYGYTF	TGCAGTGCTAGAGATTTCGCGGGGGAAAACTATGGCTACACCTTC
NA	15	TRBD1	TRBV15	TRBJ2-7	CATSRVDRGSYEQYF	TGTGCCACCAGCAGAGTCGACAGGGGGAGCTACGAGCAGTACTTC
few	16	TRBD2	TRBV4-1	TRBJ2-7	CASSQGSGAGTYEQYF	TGCGCCAGCAGCCAAGGCAGCGGGGCAGGAACCTACGAGCAGTACTTC
few	15	TRBD1	TRBV5-1	TRBJ2-1	CASRFPGQGDNEQFF	TGCGCCAGCAGATTCCCGGGACAGGGTGACAATGAGCAGTTCTTC
few	16	NA	TRBV20-1	TRBJ2-7	CSARESGARRLYEQYF	TGCAGTGCTAGAGAATCGGGGGCGCGTCGACTGTACGAGCAGTACTTC
many	15	NA	TRBV10-3	TRBJ2-6	CAISGWNTGANVLTF	TGTGCCATCAGTGGATGGAACACCGGGGCCAACGTCCTGACTTTC
NA	15	TRBD1	TRBV5-1	TRBJ1-1	CASSTGQPKPVEAFF	TGCGCCAGCAGCACGGGACAGCCGAAACCGGTTGAAGCTTTCTTT
NA	17	NA	TRBV20-1	TRBJ2-7	CSARDKIGTRPIYEQYF	TGCAGTGCTAGAGATAAGATAGGGACACGACCTATCTACGAGCAGTACTTC
few	15	NA	TRBV12-3/TRBV12-4	TRBJ2-2	CASSLARLNTGELFF	TGTGCCAGCAGTTTAGCCAGGTTGAACACCGGGGAGCTGTTTTTT
NA	15	NA	TRBV25-1	TRBJ1-2	CASSGSSGFNYGYTF	TGTGCCAGCAGTGGGTCAAGTGGATTTAACTATGGCTACACCTTC
NA	15	TRBD1	TRBV20-1	TRBJ2-1	CSAREYRGWSNEQFF	TGCAGTGCTAGAGAGTACAGGGGTTGGAGTAATGAGCAGTTCTTC
NA	14	NA	TRBV6-1	TRBJ2-2	CASTPGGSLGELFF	TGTGCCAGCACTCCCGGAGGCTCGTTGGGGGAGCTGTTTTTT
many	14	NA	TRBV12-3/TRBV12-4	TRBJ2-2	CASSPARDTGELFF	TGTGCCAGCAGTCCTGCTAGGGACACCGGGGAGCTGTTTTTT
NA	17	NA	TRBV21-1	TRBJ2-1	CASSKTPRSLSYNEQFF	TGTGCCAGCAGCAAAACGCCCAGATCCTTATCCTACAATGAGCAGTTCTTC
NA	15	TRBD1	TRBV2	TRBJ2-5	CASTFRDRVEETQYF	TGTGCCAGCACATTCCGGGACAGGGTTGAAGAGACCCAGTACTTC
few	16	NA	TRBV4-1	TRBJ2-3	CASSRGTTGLEDTQYF	TGCGCCAGCAGCCGCGGGACAACGGGGCTTGAAGATACGCAGTATTTT
NA	14	NA	TRBV5-1	TRBJ1-2	CASKYATNNYGYTF	TGCGCCAGCAAGTACGCAACGAATAACTATGGCTACACCTTC
many	16	TRBD2	TRBV4-1	TRBJ2-1	CASSSRTSGLYNEQFF	TGCGCCAGCAGCTCAAGGACTAGCGGGTTATACAATGAGCAGTTCTTC
NA	14	TRBD2	TRBV27	TRBJ2-1	CASSFVAGADEQFF	TGTGCCAGCAGTTTCGTAGCGGGAGCGGATGAGCAGTTCTTC
many	13	NA	TRBV10-3	TRBJ1-2	CAISGSGRNGYTF	TGTGCCATCAGTGGGTCAGGGCGAAATGGCTACACCTTC
few	14	NA	TRBV27	TRBJ1-6	CASSQNRANSPLHF	TGTGCCAGCAGCCAGAACAGGGCTAATTCACCCCTCCACTTT
NA	17	TRBD2	TRBV7-2	TRBJ2-2	CASSPAGGASNTGELFF	TGTGCCAGCAGCCCAGCGGGAGGTGCCTCGAACACCGGGGAGCTGTTTTTT
NA	15	NA	TRBV20-1	TRBJ1-4	CSASDTGRNNEKLFF	TGCAGTGCTAGCGACACAGGGCGGAATAATGAAAAACTGTTTTTT
NA	14	NA	TRBV15	TRBJ2-7	CATSRDPNLYEQYF	TGTGCCACCAGCAGAGATCCTAACCTTTACGAGCAGTACTTC
few	16	NA	TRBV5-6	TRBJ1-6	CASSDRTVPFNSPLHF	TGTGCCAGCAGCGACCGGACAGTCCCATTTAATTCACCCCTCCACTTT
NA	16	NA	TRBV10-3	TRBJ2-5	CAISDSKRGSWETQYF	TGTGCCATCAGTGATTCAAAGCGCGGTAGCTGGGAGACCCAGTACTTC
NA	15	NA	TRBV18	TRBJ2-7	CASSPPSRYSYEQYF	TGTGCCAGCTCACCACCGAGCCGTTACTCCTACGAGCAGTACTTC
few	13	NA	TRBV29-1	TRBJ2-4	CSVERFAKNIQYF	TGCAGCGTTGAAAGGTTTGCCAAAAACATTCAGTACTTC
few	14	NA	TRBV9	TRBJ2-7	CASSVGSTAYEQYF	TGTGCCAGCAGCGTAGGTAGTACAGCCTACGAGCAGTACTTC
NA	13	NA	TRBV30	TRBJ2-2	CACGATNTGELFF	TGTGCCTGTGGAGCTACAAACACCGGGGAGCTGTTTTTT
many	14	NA	TRBV4-2	TRBJ2-1	CASSQALGFDEQFF	TGTGCCAGCAGCCAAGCTCTAGGGTTCGATGAGCAGTTCTTC
NA	14	NA	TRBV6-1	TRBJ2-7	CAHTPGGTVYEQYF	TGTGCCCACACCCCCGGAGGGACGGTCTACGAGCAGTACTTC
NA	14	NA	TRBV12-3/TRBV12-4	TRBJ1-1	CASSLSVLETEAFF	TGTGCCAGCAGTTTATCAGTGTTGGAAACTGAAGCTTTCTTT
NA	17	TRBD2	TRBV5-6	TRBJ2-1	CASSPESGTRSYNEQFF	TGTGCCAGCAGCCCAGAAAGCGGGACGCGCTCCTACAATGAGCAGTTCTTC
NA	15	NA	TRBV5-1	TRBJ1-1	CASSLSPFMNTEAFF	TGCGCCAGCAGCTTGAGCCCATTCATGAACACTGAAGCTTTCTTT
many	15	NA	TRBV13	TRBJ2-7	CASSLIGGDSYEQYF	TGTGCCAGCAGCTTAATCGGCGGGGACTCCTACGAGCAGTACTTC
NA	14	NA	TRBV20-1	TRBJ1-3	CSASRGDAGNTIYF	TGCAGTGCTAGTCGGGGGGACGCTGGAAACACCATATATTTT
NA	15	NA	TRBV24-1	TRBJ2-1	CATSDLARGYNEQFF	TGTGCCACCAGTGATTTGGCACGCGGGTACAATGAGCAGTTCTTC
few	12	NA	TRBV7-2	TRBJ2-1	CASSWGDNEQFF	TGTGCCAGCAGCTGGGGGGATAATGAGCAGTTCTTC
NA	16	TRBD2	TRBV9	TRBJ2-1	CASSVVGGGVYNEQFF	TGTGCCAGCAGCGTAGTAGGCGGGGGGGTTTACAATGAGCAGTTCTTC
few	13	NA	TRBV12-3/TRBV12-4	TRBJ2-2	CASRRIDTGELFF	TGTGCCAGCAGACGGATAGACACCGGGGAGCTGTTTTTT
NA	15	TRBD1	TRBV20-1	TRBJ1-1	CSARGVQGANTEAFF	TGCAGTGCTAGGGGGGTACAGGGGGCGAACACTGAAGCTTTCTTT
few	17	NA	TRBV12-3/TRBV12-4	TRBJ1-4	CASSPGDGSSRGEKLFF	TGTGCCAGCAGTCCCGGGGACGGATCTTCAAGGGGGGAAAAACTGTTTTTT
NA	15	TRBD1	TRBV28	TRBJ1-1	CASSLSQGAYTEAFF	TGTGCCAGCAGTTTGTCACAGGGGGCTTACACTGAAGCTTTCTTT